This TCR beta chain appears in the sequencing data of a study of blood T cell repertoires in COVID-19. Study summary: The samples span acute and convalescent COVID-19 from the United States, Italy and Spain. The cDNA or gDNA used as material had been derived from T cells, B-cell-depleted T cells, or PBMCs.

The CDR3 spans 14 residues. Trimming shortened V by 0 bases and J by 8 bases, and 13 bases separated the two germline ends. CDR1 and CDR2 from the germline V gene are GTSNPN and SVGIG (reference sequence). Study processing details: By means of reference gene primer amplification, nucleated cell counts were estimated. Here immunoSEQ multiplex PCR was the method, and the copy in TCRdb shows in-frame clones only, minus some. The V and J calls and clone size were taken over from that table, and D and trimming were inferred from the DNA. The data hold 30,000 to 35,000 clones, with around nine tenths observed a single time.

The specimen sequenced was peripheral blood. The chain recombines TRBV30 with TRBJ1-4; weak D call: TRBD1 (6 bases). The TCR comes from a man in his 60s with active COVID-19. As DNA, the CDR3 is TGTGCCTGGAGTGTACGGGGGGCTGGGGAAAAACTGTTTTTT. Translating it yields CAWSVRGAGEKLFF.